The count of the clone carrying this TCR beta chain is one. What it binds is unknown. This specimen comes from a study of T cell responses to AZD1222 COVID-19 vaccine. Study-level information: Investigators merged groups given second doses at roughly 4 or roughly 12 weeks.

Study-wide findings and caveats: Spike-specific TCR depth and breadth grew after two AZD1222 doses. Donors, mostly white British, included more females; clonal diversity was possibly underestimated.

CDR3 length: 14 amino acids. V trimming: 3 bases; J trimming: 5 bases; junction bases outside the gene matches: 2. Germline V lookup: CDR1 LNHDA, CDR2 SQIVND (reference sequence). Sequencing used immunoSEQ multiplex PCR; TCRdb keeps in-frame clones, though not all of them. The sample carries around 140,000 clones, 80% to 90% recorded once. The receptor was derived from an adult in good health. Material: peripheral blood, obtained on day 0 of AZD1222 vaccination. This chain connects TRBV19 to TRBJ2-7; 12 nucleotides align to TRBD1. CDR3 residues: CASSIGTGGNEQYF. CDR3 bases: TGTGCCAGTAGTATTGGGACAGGGGGCAACGAGCAGTACTTC.